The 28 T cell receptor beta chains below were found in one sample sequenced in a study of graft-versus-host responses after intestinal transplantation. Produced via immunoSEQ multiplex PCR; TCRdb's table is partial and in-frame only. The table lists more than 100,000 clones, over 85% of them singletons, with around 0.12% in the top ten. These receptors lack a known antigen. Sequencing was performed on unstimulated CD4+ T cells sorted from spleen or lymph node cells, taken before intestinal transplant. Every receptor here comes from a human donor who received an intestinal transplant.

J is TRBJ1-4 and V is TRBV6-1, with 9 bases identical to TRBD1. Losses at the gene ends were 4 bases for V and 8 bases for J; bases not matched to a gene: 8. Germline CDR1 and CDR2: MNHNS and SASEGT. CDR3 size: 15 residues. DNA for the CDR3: TGTGCCAGCAGTGCCACCGGGACAGGGCGGGAAAAACTGTTTTTT. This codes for CASSATGTGREKLFF.

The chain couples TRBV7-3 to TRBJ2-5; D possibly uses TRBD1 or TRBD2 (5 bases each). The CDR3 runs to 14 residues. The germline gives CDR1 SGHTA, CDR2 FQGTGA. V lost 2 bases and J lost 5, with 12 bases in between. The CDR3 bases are TGTGCCAGCAGCTTATTCGGGGACGGGGAGACCCAGTACTTC. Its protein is CASSLFGDGETQYF. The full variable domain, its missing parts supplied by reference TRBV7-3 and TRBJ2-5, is GAGVSQTPSNKVTEKGKYVELRCDPISGHTALYWYRQSLGQGPEFLIYFQGTGAADDSGLPNDRFFAVRPEGSVSTLKIQRTERGDSAVYLCASSLFGDGETQYFGPGTRLLVL.

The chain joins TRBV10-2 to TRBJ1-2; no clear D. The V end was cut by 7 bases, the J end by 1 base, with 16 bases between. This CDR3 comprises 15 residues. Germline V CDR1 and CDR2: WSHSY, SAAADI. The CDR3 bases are TGCGCCAGCACCGAGGCGTACTTACTTAACTATGGCTACACCTTC. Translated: CASTEAYLLNYGYTF.

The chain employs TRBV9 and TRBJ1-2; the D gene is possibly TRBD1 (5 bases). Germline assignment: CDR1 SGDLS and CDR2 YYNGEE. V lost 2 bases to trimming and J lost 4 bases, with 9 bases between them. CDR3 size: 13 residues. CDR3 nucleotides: TGTGCCAGCAGCGTGGGGGGATCCTATGGCTACACCTTC. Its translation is CASSVGGSYGYTF.

The CDR3 loop reads CASSQGHSNYSYEQYF. The CDR3 DNA reads TGCGCCAGCAGCCAAGGGCACAGTAACTACTCCTACGAGCAGTACTTC. V gene TRBV4-1 combines with J gene TRBJ2-7; no reliable D call. In germline, CDR1 is MGHRA, CDR2 YSYEKL. The CDR3 length is 16 residues. Trimming removed 1 base from V and 0 bases from J, with 13 bases in between.

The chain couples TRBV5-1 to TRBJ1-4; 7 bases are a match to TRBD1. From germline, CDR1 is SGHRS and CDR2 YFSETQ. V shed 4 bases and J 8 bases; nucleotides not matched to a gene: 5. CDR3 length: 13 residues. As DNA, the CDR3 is TGCGCCAGCAGCAGGGGACAGATGGAAAAACTGTTTTTT. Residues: CASSRGQMEKLFF.

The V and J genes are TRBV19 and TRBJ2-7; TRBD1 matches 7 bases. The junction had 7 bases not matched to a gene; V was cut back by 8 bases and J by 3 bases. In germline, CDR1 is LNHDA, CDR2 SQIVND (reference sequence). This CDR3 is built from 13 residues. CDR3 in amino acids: CASGQVGDYEQYF. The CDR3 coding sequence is TGTGCCAGTGGACAGGTTGGTGACTACGAGCAGTACTTC.

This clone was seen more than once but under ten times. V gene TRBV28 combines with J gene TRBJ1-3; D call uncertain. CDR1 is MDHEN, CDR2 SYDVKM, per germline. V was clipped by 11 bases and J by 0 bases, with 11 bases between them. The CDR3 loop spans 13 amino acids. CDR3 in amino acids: CALGSNSGNTIYF. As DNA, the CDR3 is TGTGCCTTGGGGTCTAACTCTGGAAACACCATATATTTT.

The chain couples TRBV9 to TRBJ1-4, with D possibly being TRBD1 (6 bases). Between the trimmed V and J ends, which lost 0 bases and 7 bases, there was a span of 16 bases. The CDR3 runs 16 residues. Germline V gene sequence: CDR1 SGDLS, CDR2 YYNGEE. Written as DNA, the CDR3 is TGTGCCAGCAGCGTAGGTACAGGGTACGGTTTTGAAAAACTGTTTTTT. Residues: CASSVGTGYGFEKLFF.

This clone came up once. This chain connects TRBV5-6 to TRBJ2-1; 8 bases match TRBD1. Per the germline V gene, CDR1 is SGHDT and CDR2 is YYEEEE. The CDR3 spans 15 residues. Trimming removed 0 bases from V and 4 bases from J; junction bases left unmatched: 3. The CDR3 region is CASSLDRGFYNEQFF. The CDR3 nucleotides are TGTGCCAGCAGCTTGGACAGGGGGTTTTACAATGAGCAGTTCTTC.

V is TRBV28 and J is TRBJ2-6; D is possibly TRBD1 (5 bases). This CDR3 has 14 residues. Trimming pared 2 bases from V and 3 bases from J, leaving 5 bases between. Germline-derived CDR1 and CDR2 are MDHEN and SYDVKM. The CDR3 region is CASSLQGGANVLTF. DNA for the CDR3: TGTGCCAGCAGTTTACAGGGTGGGGCCAACGTCCTGACTTTC.

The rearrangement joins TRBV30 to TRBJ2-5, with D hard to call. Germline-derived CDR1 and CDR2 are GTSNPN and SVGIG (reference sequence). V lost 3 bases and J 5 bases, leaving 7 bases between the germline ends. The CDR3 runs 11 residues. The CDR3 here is CAWSLLETQYF. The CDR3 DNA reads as TGTGCCTGGAGCTTACTGGAGACCCAGTACTTC. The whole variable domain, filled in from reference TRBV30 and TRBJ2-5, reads SQTIHQWPATLVQPVGSPLSLECTVEGTSNPNLYWYRQAAGRGLQLLFYSVGIGQISSEVPQNLSASRPQDRQFILSSKKLLLSDSGFYLCAWSLLETQYFGPGTRLLVL.

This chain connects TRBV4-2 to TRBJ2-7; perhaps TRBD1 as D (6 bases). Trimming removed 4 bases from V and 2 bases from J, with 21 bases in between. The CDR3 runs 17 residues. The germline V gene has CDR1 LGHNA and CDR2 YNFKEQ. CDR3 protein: CASSRGRDMARAYEQYF. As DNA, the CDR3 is TGTGCCAGCAGCCGCGGTAGGGACATGGCGCGGGCCTACGAGCAGTACTTC.

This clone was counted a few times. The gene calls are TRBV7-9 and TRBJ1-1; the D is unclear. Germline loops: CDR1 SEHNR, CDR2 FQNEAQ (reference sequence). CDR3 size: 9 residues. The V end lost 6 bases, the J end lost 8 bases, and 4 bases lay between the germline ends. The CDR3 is CASSPEAFF. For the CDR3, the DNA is TGTGCCAGCAGTCCAGAAGCTTTCTTT.

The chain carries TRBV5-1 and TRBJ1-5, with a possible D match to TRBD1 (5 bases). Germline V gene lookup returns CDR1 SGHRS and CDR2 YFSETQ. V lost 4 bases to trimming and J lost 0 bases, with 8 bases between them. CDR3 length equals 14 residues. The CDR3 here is CASSRGGSNQPQHF. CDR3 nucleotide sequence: TGCGCCAGCAGCCGGGGCGGTAGCAATCAGCCCCAGCATTTT.

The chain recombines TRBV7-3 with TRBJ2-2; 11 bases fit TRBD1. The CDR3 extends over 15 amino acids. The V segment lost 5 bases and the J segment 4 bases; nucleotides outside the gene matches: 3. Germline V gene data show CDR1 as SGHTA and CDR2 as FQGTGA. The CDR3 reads CASSRTGGGTGELFF. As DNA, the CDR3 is TGTGCCAGCAGCCGGACAGGGGGCGGCACCGGGGAGCTGTTTTTT.

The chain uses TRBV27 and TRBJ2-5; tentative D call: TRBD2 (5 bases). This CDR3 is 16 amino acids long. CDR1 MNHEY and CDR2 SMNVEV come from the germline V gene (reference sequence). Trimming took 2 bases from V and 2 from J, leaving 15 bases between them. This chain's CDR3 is CASSLPRARRQETQYF. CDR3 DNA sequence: TGTGCCAGCAGTTTACCTCGGGCCAGGAGGCAAGAGACCCAGTACTTC.

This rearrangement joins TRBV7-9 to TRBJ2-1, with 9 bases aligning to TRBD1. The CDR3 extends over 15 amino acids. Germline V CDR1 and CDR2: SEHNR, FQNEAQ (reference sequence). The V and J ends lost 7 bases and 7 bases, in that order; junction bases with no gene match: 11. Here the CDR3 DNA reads TGTGCCAGCACCCCCCCGGGACAGGGACAGAATGAGCAGTTCTTC. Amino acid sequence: CASTPPGQGQNEQFF.

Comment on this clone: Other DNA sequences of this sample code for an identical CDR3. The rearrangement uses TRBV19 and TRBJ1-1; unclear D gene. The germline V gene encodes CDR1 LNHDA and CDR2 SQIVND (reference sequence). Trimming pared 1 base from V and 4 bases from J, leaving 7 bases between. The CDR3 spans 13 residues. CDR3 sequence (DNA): TGTGCCAGTAGTATAGGGGGTGGCACTGAAGCTTTCTTT. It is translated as CASSIGGGTEAFF.

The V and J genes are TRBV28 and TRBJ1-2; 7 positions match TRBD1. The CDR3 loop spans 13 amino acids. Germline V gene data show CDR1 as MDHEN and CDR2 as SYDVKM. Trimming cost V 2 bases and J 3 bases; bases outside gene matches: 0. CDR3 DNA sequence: TGTGCCAGCAGTTTAGACAGGGACTATGGCTACACCTTC. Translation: CASSLDRDYGYTF.

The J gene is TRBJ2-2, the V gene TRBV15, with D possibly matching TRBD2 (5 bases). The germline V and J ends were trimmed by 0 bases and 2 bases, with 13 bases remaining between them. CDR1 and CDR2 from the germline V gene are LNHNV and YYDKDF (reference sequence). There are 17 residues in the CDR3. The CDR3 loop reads CATSREVRGLNTGELFF. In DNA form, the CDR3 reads TGTGCCACCAGCAGAGAGGTTCGGGGTCTCAACACCGGGGAGCTGTTTTTT.

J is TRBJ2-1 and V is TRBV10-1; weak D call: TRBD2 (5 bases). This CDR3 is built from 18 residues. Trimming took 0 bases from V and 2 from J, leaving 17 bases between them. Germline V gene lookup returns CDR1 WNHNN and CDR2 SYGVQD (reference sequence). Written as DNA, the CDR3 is TGCGCCAGCAGTGAGTCGAATCGGGGTTACTGGGCCTACAATGAGCAGTTCTTC. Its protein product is CASSESNRGYWAYNEQFF.

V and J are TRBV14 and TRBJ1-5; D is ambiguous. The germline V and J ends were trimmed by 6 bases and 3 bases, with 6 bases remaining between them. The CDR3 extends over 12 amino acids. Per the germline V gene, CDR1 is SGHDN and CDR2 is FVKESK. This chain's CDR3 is CASSNPNQPQHF. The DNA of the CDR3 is TGTGCCAGCAGTAATCCCAATCAGCCCCAGCATTTT.

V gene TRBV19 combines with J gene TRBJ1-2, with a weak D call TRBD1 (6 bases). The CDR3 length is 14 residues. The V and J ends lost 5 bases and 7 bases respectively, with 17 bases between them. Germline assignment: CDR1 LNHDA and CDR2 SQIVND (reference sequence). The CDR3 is CASSGRQGPGGYTF. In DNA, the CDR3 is TGTGCCAGTAGTGGTCGCCAGGGGCCGGGTGGCTACACCTTC.

The DNA of the CDR3 is TGTGCCAGCTTCGAAACGAGTTCCTATGGCTACACCTTC. This sequence encodes CASFETSSYGYTF. The gene calls are TRBV18 and TRBJ1-2, with D uncertain. The germline CDR1 and CDR2 sequences are KGHSH and LQKENI. The CDR3 totals 13 residues. Deletions cut 7 bases from V and 4 bases from J, with 13 bases between.

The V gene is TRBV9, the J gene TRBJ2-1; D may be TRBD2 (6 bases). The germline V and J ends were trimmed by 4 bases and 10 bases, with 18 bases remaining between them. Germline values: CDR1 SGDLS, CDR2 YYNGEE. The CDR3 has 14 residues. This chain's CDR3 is CASSPLGAGGEQFF. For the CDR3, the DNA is TGTGCCAGCAGCCCCCTTGGCGCCGGAGGGGAGCAGTTCTTC. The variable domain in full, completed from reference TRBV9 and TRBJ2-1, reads DSGVTQTPKHLITATGQRVTLRCSPRSGDLSVYWYQQSLDQGLQFLIQYYNGEERAKGNILERFSAQQFPDLHSELNLSSLELGDSALYFCASSPLGAGGEQFFGPGTRLTVL.

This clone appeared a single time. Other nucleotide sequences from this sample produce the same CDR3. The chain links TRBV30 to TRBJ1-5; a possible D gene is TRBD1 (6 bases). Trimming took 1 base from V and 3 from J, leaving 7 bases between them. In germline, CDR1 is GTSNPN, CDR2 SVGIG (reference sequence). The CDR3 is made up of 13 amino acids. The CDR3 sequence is CAWSGTDNQPQHF. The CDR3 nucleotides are TGTGCCTGGAGTGGGACAGACAATCAGCCCCAGCATTTT.

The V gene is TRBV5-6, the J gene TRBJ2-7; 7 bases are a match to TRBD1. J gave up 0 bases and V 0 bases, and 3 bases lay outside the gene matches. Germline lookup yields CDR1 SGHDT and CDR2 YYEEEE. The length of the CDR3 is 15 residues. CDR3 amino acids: CASSLVDRDSYEQYF. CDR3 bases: TGTGCCAGCAGCTTGGTAGACAGGGACTCCTACGAGCAGTACTTC.